A selection of T cell receptor beta chains follows, all from one sample in a study of CD8+CD57+ T cells in acquired aplastic anemia. One entry per CDR3 protein results from TCRdb running MiXCR on the reads. This sample has under 250,000 distinct CDR3 sequences, with 47% found just once. The specimen was sorted CD4+, CD8+, or CD8+CD57+ T cells (not recorded which) from PBMCs. These receptors were collected from a human donor with aplastic anemia. The CDR3 runs from the conserved cysteine through the conserved F or W. The order of the fields is V gene, J gene, D gene, clone size, CDR3 DNA, CDR3 protein. The D gene is left open where the match is weak. Size values are once, few and many counts, or a class for expanded clones, and some rows have none.

V: TRBV5-1; J: TRBJ2-7; D: NA; size: NA; DNA: TGCGCCAGCAGCCGCACCCCCCGGAACTACGAGCAGTACTTC; CDR3: CASSRTPRNYEQYF
V: TRBV7-9; J: TRBJ2-7; D: NA; size: NA; DNA: TGTGCCAGCAGCGTAGATAGGGCAGGCCCGCGAAACGAGCAGTACTTC; CDR3: CASSVDRAGPRNEQYF
V: TRBV10-3; J: TRBJ2-1; D: TRBD2; size: NA; DNA: TGTGCCATCAGTTGGACTAGCGGATACTACAATGAGCAGTTCTTC; CDR3: CAISWTSGYYNEQFF
V: TRBV29-1; J: TRBJ1-1; D: TRBD1; size: NA; DNA: TGCAGCTCGGTGGGGACAGGGAACACTGAAGCTTTCTTT; CDR3: CSSVGTGNTEAFF
V: TRBV27; J: TRBJ2-1; D: NA; size: NA; DNA: TGTGCCAGCAGTTATGAGTGGGGGGTGCGGAATGAGCAGTTCTTC; CDR3: CASSYEWGVRNEQFF
V: TRBV7-8; J: TRBJ2-7; D: NA; size: NA; DNA: TGTGCCAGCAGCTTTTCCCAGGAGAGGTACGAGCAGTACTTC; CDR3: CASSFSQERYEQYF
V: TRBV6-5; J: TRBJ1-5; D: NA; size: NA; DNA: TGTGCCAGCAGGCCCGGGATCCTCCATCAGCCCCAGCATTTT; CDR3: CASRPGILHQPQHF
V: TRBV27; J: TRBJ2-7; D: TRBD1; size: few; DNA: TGTGCCAGCAGTTTAGGACAGGGGCTAGCCTACGAGCAGTACTTC; CDR3: CASSLGQGLAYEQYF
V: TRBV29-1; J: TRBJ1-4; D: TRBD1; size: NA; DNA: TGCAGCGTCGCCCGGACAGGGATGAATGAAAAACTGTTTTTT; CDR3: CSVARTGMNEKLFF
V: TRBV5-4; J: TRBJ1-3; D: NA; size: NA; DNA: TGTGCCAGCAGCCAAGGGCCAGATGGAAACACCATATATTTT; CDR3: CASSQGPDGNTIYF
V: TRBV27; J: TRBJ1-5; D: NA; size: NA; DNA: TGTGCCAGCAGACCCCGCGGGGGCGGCCGTCAGCCCCAGCATTTT; CDR3: CASRPRGGGRQPQHF
V: TRBV5-8; J: TRBJ2-1; D: NA; size: many; DNA: TGTGCCAGCAGCTCCCTGATGGGTAGCTCCTACAATGAGCAGTTCTTC; CDR3: CASSSLMGSSYNEQFF
V: TRBV20-1; J: TRBJ2-1; D: NA; size: many; DNA: TGCAGTGCTACGCACACAGGGTTCGTTCAGTTCTTC; CDR3: CSATHTGFVQFF
V: TRBV27; J: TRBJ1-6; D: NA; size: NA; DNA: TGTGCCAGCAGTACCCTAGGAGGGGGGTTTAATTCACCCCTCCACTTT; CDR3: CASSTLGGGFNSPLHF
V: TRBV2; J: TRBJ2-3; D: NA; size: once; DNA: TGTGCCAGCAGAGGAAATACGCAGTATTTC; CDR3: CASRGNTQYF
V: TRBV6-1; J: TRBJ1-4; D: TRBD1; size: many; DNA: TGTGCCAGCTCGGACAGGGTTAATGAAAAACTGTTTTTT; CDR3: CASSDRVNEKLFF
V: TRBV9; J: TRBJ2-2; D: TRBD1; size: NA; DNA: TGTGCCAGCAGTTTACAGGGGCCGACCGGGGAGCTGTTTTTT; CDR3: CASSLQGPTGELFF
V: TRBV27; J: TRBJ2-1; D: TRBD1; size: few; DNA: TGTGCCAGTTTGAGCCGGGACAGCCCTTACAATGAGCAGTTCTTC; CDR3: CASLSRDSPYNEQFF
V: TRBV7-9; J: TRBJ2-3; D: TRBD2; size: once; DNA: TGTGCCAGCAGCTTAGGGCTAGCGGGGGGATTAACAGATACGCAGTATTTT; CDR3: CASSLGLAGGLTDTQYF
V: TRBV7-6; J: TRBJ2-5; D: TRBD1; size: many; DNA: TGTGCCAGCAGCGGGGACAGGGGCTTGTACCAAGAGACCCAGTACTTC; CDR3: CASSGDRGLYQETQYF
V: TRBV7-8; J: TRBJ1-1; D: NA; size: many; DNA: TGTGCCAGCAGCTTAGAGGTTTCGGGGATGAACACTGAAGCTTTCTTT; CDR3: CASSLEVSGMNTEAFF
V: TRBV2; J: TRBJ1-5; D: NA; size: NA; DNA: TGTGCCAGTAACGGACAGAGCAATCAGCCCCAGCATTTT; CDR3: CASNGQSNQPQHF
V: TRBV25-1; J: TRBJ2-5; D: NA; size: NA; DNA: TGTGCCAGCAGTGAATGGGGGGCGTCTGAGACCCAGTACTTC; CDR3: CASSEWGASETQYF
V: TRBV3-1; J: TRBJ2-3; D: NA; size: many; DNA: TGTGCCAGCAGCCAAGAACTTGCTGCAGATACGCAGTATTTT; CDR3: CASSQELAADTQYF
V: TRBV20-1; J: TRBJ1-2; D: TRBD1; size: few; DNA: TGCAGTGCTAAGGGGACAGGTGGGCGCTATGGCTACACCTTC; CDR3: CSAKGTGGRYGYTF
V: TRBV11-2; J: TRBJ2-3; D: NA; size: many; DNA: TGTGCCAGCAGCTTACTGACGGGGACAGATACGCAGTATTTT; CDR3: CASSLLTGTDTQYF
V: TRBV7-9; J: TRBJ2-1; D: NA; size: many; DNA: TGTGCCAGCAGTCACAGCCGCTCGGGGATGAATGAGCAGTTCTTC; CDR3: CASSHSRSGMNEQFF
V: TRBV5-1; J: TRBJ1-1; D: NA; size: NA; DNA: TGCGCCAGCAGCTTCGCAGGGGAACGCACTGAAGCTTTCTTT; CDR3: CASSFAGERTEAFF
V: TRBV28; J: TRBJ2-1; D: NA; size: many; DNA: TGTGCCAGCAGTTTGCCTTTCACAGGTTGGGGCTACAATGAGCAGTTCTTC; CDR3: CASSLPFTGWGYNEQFF
V: TRBV14; J: TRBJ2-7; D: NA; size: many; DNA: TGTGCCAGCAGTCTTAGGGCTGGGATGGAGCAGTACTTC; CDR3: CASSLRAGMEQYF
V: TRBV19; J: TRBJ2-7; D: NA; size: many; DNA: TGTGCCAGTAGTAGGGGGGCACTCGCCTACGAGCAGTACTTC; CDR3: CASSRGALAYEQYF
V: TRBV2; J: TRBJ1-3; D: NA; size: many; DNA: TGTGCCAGCCAGACGTTGGCGCCTGGAAACACCATATATTTT; CDR3: CASQTLAPGNTIYF
V: TRBV10-1; J: TRBJ2-5; D: TRBD2; size: NA; DNA: TGCGCCACCTCGGGAACTAGCGGGAGCGGGGTTAAGTACTTC; CDR3: CATSGTSGSGVKYF
V: TRBV10-3; J: TRBJ2-5; D: NA; size: NA; DNA: TGTGCCAGCAGTCCGAGGGGGGTAGCGACCCAGTACTTC; CDR3: CASSPRGVATQYF
V: TRBV6-6; J: TRBJ1-6; D: NA; size: many; DNA: TGTGCCAGCAGGGACGAAAATAATTCACCCCTCCACTTT; CDR3: CASRDENNSPLHF
V: TRBV19; J: TRBJ2-7; D: TRBD1; size: many; DNA: TGTGCCAGTAGTCCCGCGACAGGGGGCTACGAGCAGTACTTC; CDR3: CASSPATGGYEQYF
V: TRBV5-1; J: TRBJ1-2; D: NA; size: once; DNA: TGCGCCAGCAGCCCTACTAACTATGGCTACACCTTC; CDR3: CASSPTNYGYTF
V: TRBV5-1; J: TRBJ2-1; D: NA; size: NA; DNA: TGCGCCAGCAGCTTGGGGGAGTACAATGAGCAGTTCTTC; CDR3: CASSLGEYNEQFF
V: TRBV11-2; J: TRBJ2-5; D: TRBD1; size: NA; DNA: TGTGCCAGCAGCTTACGGACAGGGGATTACGAGACCCAGTACTTC; CDR3: CASSLRTGDYETQYF
V: TRBV24-1; J: TRBJ1-2; D: TRBD1; size: NA; DNA: TGTGCCACCAGTGATCGGGACAGCCACTATGGCTACACCTTC; CDR3: CATSDRDSHYGYTF
V: TRBV24-1; J: TRBJ2-6; D: NA; size: NA; DNA: TGTGCCACCAGTCACCCCATCGACAACCCGGGGGCCAACGTCCTGACTTTC; CDR3: CATSHPIDNPGANVLTF
V: TRBV20-1; J: TRBJ2-1; D: TRBD2; size: many; DNA: TGCAGTGCTAGAGGGACTAGCTCCTACAATGAGCAGTTCTTC; CDR3: CSARGTSSYNEQFF
V: TRBV4-3; J: TRBJ2-7; D: TRBD1; size: NA; DNA: TGCGCCAGCAGCCAAGATAGACAGGGCTACGAGCAGTACTTC; CDR3: CASSQDRQGYEQYF
V: TRBV5-1; J: TRBJ2-5; D: NA; size: NA; DNA: TGCGCCAGCAGCTTGACACCTCAAGAGACCCAGTACTTC; CDR3: CASSLTPQETQYF
V: TRBV12-3/TRBV12-4; J: TRBJ2-3; D: NA; size: once; DNA: TGTGCCAGCAGTTTAGGGGCGAGAACAGATACGCAGTATTTT; CDR3: CASSLGARTDTQYF
V: TRBV7-9; J: TRBJ1-2; D: NA; size: NA; DNA: TGTGCCAGCAGCCCCTGGAGAGTGAACTATGGCTACACCTTC; CDR3: CASSPWRVNYGYTF
V: TRBV7-6; J: TRBJ2-5; D: TRBD2; size: NA; DNA: TGTGCCAGCAGAGCTAGCGGGGGCCCCTCAACGACCCAGTACTTC; CDR3: CASRASGGPSTTQYF
V: TRBV2; J: TRBJ2-7; D: TRBD1; size: NA; DNA: TGTGCCAGCAGTCAGGGGGTCGACGAGCAGTACTTC; CDR3: CASSQGVDEQYF
V: TRBV7-9; J: TRBJ2-1; D: TRBD1; size: many; DNA: TGTGCCAGGGGGACAGGGGAATACAATGAGCAGTTCTTC; CDR3: CARGTGEYNEQFF
V: TRBV7-8; J: TRBJ2-3; D: NA; size: NA; DNA: TGTGCCAGCAGCTTAGCGGGAGTTGGAGATACGCAGTATTTT; CDR3: CASSLAGVGDTQYF
V: TRBV9; J: TRBJ1-1; D: NA; size: many; DNA: TGTGCCAGCAGCCCCCCCGGGAACACTGAAGCTTTCTTT; CDR3: CASSPPGNTEAFF